Listed below are T cell receptor beta chains from one sample, sequenced in a study of T cell responses to AZD1222 COVID-19 vaccine. The repertoire was sequenced with immunoSEQ multiplex PCR; TCRdb's copy has only in-frame clones and lacks some. The repertoire has 150,000 or so clones, approximately 90% of them found once; the top ten carry 3% to 4%. This material consisted of peripheral blood, taken on day 0 of MenACWY control vaccination. The receptors originated from an adult in good health. The CDR3 runs from the conserved cysteine through the conserved F or W. The order of the fields is clone size, V gene, J gene, D gene, CDR3 DNA, CDR3 protein. A D gene is named only where the DNA matches it firmly. Expanded clones are given a class, and other clones once, few, many or no size at all.

clone size: -; V gene: TRBV6-5; J gene: TRBJ1-1; D gene: -; CDR3 DNA: TGTGCCAGCAGTTCTGCGGACACTGAAGCTTTCTTT; CDR3 protein: CASSSADTEAFF
clone size: -; V gene: TRBV7-2; J gene: TRBJ2-5; D gene: -; CDR3 DNA: TGTGCCAGCAGCTTACTCCCGGAAGAGACCCAGTACTTC; CDR3 protein: CASSLLPEETQYF
clone size: -; V gene: TRBV25-1; J gene: TRBJ1-3; D gene: -; CDR3 DNA: TGTGCCAGCAGTGAAGCCACCTCTGGAAACACCATATATTTT; CDR3 protein: CASSEATSGNTIYF
clone size: -; V gene: TRBV12-3/TRBV12-4; J gene: TRBJ2-5; D gene: -; CDR3 DNA: TGTGCCAGCAGTAAGTGGGAGACCCAGTACTTC; CDR3 protein: CASSKWETQYF
clone size: -; V gene: TRBV6-2/TRBV6-3; J gene: TRBJ1-1; D gene: -; CDR3 DNA: TGTGCCAGCAGTTACGCCCGGAGCACTGAAGCTTTCTTT; CDR3 protein: CASSYARSTEAFF
clone size: -; V gene: TRBV29-1; J gene: TRBJ1-1; D gene: TRBD1; CDR3 DNA: TGCAGCGTTGCTAAGACAGGGATGAACACTGAAGCTTTCTTT; CDR3 protein: CSVAKTGMNTEAFF
clone size: once; V gene: TRBV12-3/TRBV12-4; J gene: TRBJ2-1; D gene: -; CDR3 DNA: TGTGCCAGCAGTTTAGGGAGGGCAGGGCAGTTCTTC; CDR3 protein: CASSLGRAGQFF
clone size: -; V gene: TRBV7-2; J gene: TRBJ1-4; D gene: -; CDR3 DNA: TGTGCCAGCAGCTCAAGGACTCTTACAGGGAATGAAAAACTGTTTTTT; CDR3 protein: CASSSRTLTGNEKLFF
clone size: -; V gene: TRBV11-3; J gene: TRBJ2-7; D gene: TRBD2; CDR3 DNA: TGTGCCAGCAGACATAGCGGGGGCAACGAGCAGTACTTC; CDR3 protein: CASRHSGGNEQYF
clone size: few; V gene: TRBV19; J gene: TRBJ2-5; D gene: -; CDR3 DNA: TGTGCCAGTAGTCGAACGGGGAGAGAGACCCAGTACTTC; CDR3 protein: CASSRTGRETQYF
clone size: -; V gene: TRBV24-1; J gene: TRBJ2-3; D gene: -; CDR3 DNA: TGTGCCACCTCTAACGTGGCAGGGGGCACAGATACGCAGTATTTT; CDR3 protein: CATSNVAGGTDTQYF
clone size: -; V gene: TRBV28; J gene: TRBJ2-3; D gene: TRBD2; CDR3 DNA: TGTGCCAGCAGTTTGCGGGCTGCGGGAGGCACAGATACGCAGTATTTT; CDR3 protein: CASSLRAAGGTDTQYF
clone size: -; V gene: TRBV5-1; J gene: TRBJ1-6; D gene: TRBD1; CDR3 DNA: TGCGCCAGCAGTGAATCCGGGACAGTCAATTCACCCCTCCACTTT; CDR3 protein: CASSESGTVNSPLHF
clone size: -; V gene: TRBV12-3/TRBV12-4; J gene: TRBJ2-7; D gene: -; CDR3 DNA: TGTGCCAGCAGTCCTATTGGGGGACAGCAGTACTTC; CDR3 protein: CASSPIGGQQYF
clone size: -; V gene: TRBV11-3; J gene: TRBJ1-2; D gene: TRBD1; CDR3 DNA: TGTGCCAGCAGCTTAGCGTTGGTTGGACAGGGCCGGTATGGCTACACCTTC; CDR3 protein: CASSLALVGQGRYGYTF
clone size: -; V gene: TRBV27; J gene: TRBJ1-5; D gene: -; CDR3 DNA: TGTGCCAGCAGTTTATTGGGTCAGCCCCAGCATTTT; CDR3 protein: CASSLLGQPQHF
clone size: few; V gene: TRBV28; J gene: TRBJ2-2; D gene: -; CDR3 DNA: TGTGCCAGCAGTGCGCCCGGGTCGAACACCGGGGAGCTGTTTTTT; CDR3 protein: CASSAPGSNTGELFF
clone size: -; V gene: TRBV28; J gene: TRBJ1-1; D gene: -; CDR3 DNA: TGTGCCAGCAGTTCATGGAGTGGGGGGGAAGCTTTCTTT; CDR3 protein: CASSSWSGGEAFF
clone size: -; V gene: TRBV3-1/TRBV3-2; J gene: TRBJ2-7; D gene: -; CDR3 DNA: TGTGCCAGCAGCCAACCTACCCGGGACCCATGCTACGAGCAGTACTTC; CDR3 protein: CASSQPTRDPCYEQYF
clone size: once; V gene: TRBV7-3; J gene: TRBJ2-1; D gene: TRBD2; CDR3 DNA: TGTGCCAGCAGCTTAGCGGGAGCATCCAATGAGCAGTTCTTC; CDR3 protein: CASSLAGASNEQFF
clone size: -; V gene: TRBV7-3; J gene: TRBJ1-1; D gene: -; CDR3 DNA: TGTGCCAGCAGCTTAACCGCCTACACTGAAGCTTTCTTT; CDR3 protein: CASSLTAYTEAFF
clone size: -; V gene: TRBV4-2; J gene: TRBJ2-6; D gene: -; CDR3 DNA: TGTGCCAGCAGCCGAGCGCAGGGGTCTGGGGCCAACGTCCTGACTTTC; CDR3 protein: CASSRAQGSGANVLTF
clone size: once; V gene: TRBV18; J gene: TRBJ1-1; D gene: -; CDR3 DNA: TGTGCCAGCTCACCACCCGGCAGCATGAACACTGAAGCTTTCTTT; CDR3 protein: CASSPPGSMNTEAFF